This T cell receptor beta chain was recovered during a study of blood T cells in healthy people across ages. Collection of ten milliliters of peripheral blood was performed for each donor. This clonotype was observed a handful of times. Sequence at one end of the junction differs from germline and may be a read error. The CDR3 is 16 amino acids. Germline CDR1 DFQATT, CDR2 SNEGSKA (reference sequence). Next came a second PCR, run for about 7 to 12 cycles, which used a sample-barcoded 5' primer along with a J-beta primer mix. In TCRdb, the 5' RACE reads were re-called with MiXCR into one record per CDR3 protein. This sample yields approximately 2,000,000 distinct CDR3 sequences, of which roughly two fifths are seen a single time; roughly 24% belongs to the top ten.

This sequence was found in a human donor in good health. The chain has TRBV20-1 and TRBJ2-3; no firm D call. Sequencing was carried out using blood. The CDR3 nucleotides read TGCAGTGCTAGACCCCTCAAGCGCCATATATCAGATACACAGTATTTT. Protein: CSARPLKRHISDTQYF.